Shown below are 32 T cell receptor beta chains from a single sample sequenced in a study of CD8+CD57+ T cells in acquired aplastic anemia. An expansion of CD8+CD57+ cells by flow cytometry had been shown in patients chosen for sequencing. TCR beta VDJ and CDR3 profiles were obtained from a genomic DNA template. TCRdb analysed the reads with MiXCR anew, one entry per CDR3 protein. The table has 200,000 to 300,000 distinct CDR3 sequences, 82% seen once; the top ten hold roughly 42%. Sequencing was carried out using sorted CD4+, CD8+, or CD8+CD57+ T cells (not recorded which) from PBMCs. The origin of the receptors is a human donor with aplastic anemia.

This clonotype was counted many times. The chain links TRBV11-3 to TRBJ1-1, with D tentatively TRBD1 (6 bases). The CDR3 has 13 residues. Germline values: CDR1 SGHNT, CDR2 YENEEA. Trimming pared 4 bases from V and 1 base from J, leaving 7 bases between. CDR3: CASSSGQNTEAFF. DNA for the CDR3: TGTGCCAGCAGCTCGGGACAGAACACTGAAGCTTTCTTT.

This clonotype appeared once. The junction departs from germline at one end; a sequencing error may be responsible. The chain recombines TRBV12-3 or TRBV12-4 with TRBJ2-3; D not certain. This CDR3 spans 14 amino acids. In DNA form, the CDR3 reads TGTGCCAGCAGTTTAGCGTGCTGGCGCCTCCAGGAGTCCTTT. The encoded protein is CASSLACWRLQESF.

This clonotype was observed a handful of times. The chain couples TRBV2 to TRBJ2-3; TRBD2 is a possible D gene (6 bases). The CDR3 is 14 amino acids. The germline V gene encodes CDR1 SNHLY and CDR2 FYNNEI. V was clipped by 6 bases and J by 6 bases, with 16 bases between them. The DNA for the CDR3 is TGTGCCAGCAGCTTACGGGGAGGAACCGATACGCAGTATTTT. The encoded protein is CASSLRGGTDTQYF. The whole variable domain, remainder taken from reference TRBV2 and TRBJ2-3, is EPEVTQTPSHQVTQMGQEVILRCVPISNHLYFYWYRQILGQKVEFLVSFYNNEISEKSEIFDDQFSVERPDGSNFTLKIRSTKLEDSAMYFCASSLRGGTDTQYFGPGTRLTVL.

This clonotype was counted once. The chain couples TRBV7-9 to TRBJ2-5; a weak D match, TRBD2 (6 bases). Germline CDR1 reads SEHNR; CDR2 reads FQNEAQ (reference sequence). V shed 5 bases and J shed 2 bases, with 12 bases lying between them. CDR3 length: 14 residues. The CDR3 DNA is TGTGCCAGCAGCAGTGACAGCGGGCAAGAGACCCAGTACTTC. Translating gives CASSSDSGQETQYF. Full variable domain (remainder filled in from reference TRBV7-9 and TRBJ2-5): DTGVSQNPRHKITKRGQNVTFRCDPISEHNRLYWYRQTLGQGPEFLTYFQNEAQLEKSRLLSDRFSAERPKGSFSTLEIQRTEQGDSAMYLCASSSDSGQETQYFGPGTRLLVL.

As to this clonotype: One end of the junction does not line up with germline, which may come from a read error. The V gene is TRBV7-2, the J gene TRBJ1-1; weak D call: TRBD1 (6 bases). Germline loops: CDR1 SGHTA, CDR2 FQGNSA. This CDR3 is built from 17 residues. CDR3 DNA sequence: TGTGCCAGCAGCTTAAGACAGGATTACCTCCGCTACACCGAAGCTTTCTTT. Translation: CASSLRQDYLRYTEAFF.

This chain uses TRBV7-3 with TRBJ2-5, with no clear D. CDR3 size: 14 residues. The germline V and J ends were trimmed by 5 bases and 2 bases, with 12 bases remaining between them. CDR1 and CDR2 (germline): SGHTA, FQGTGA. CDR3 sequence: CASSIAGQQETQYF. The CDR3 DNA sequence: TGTGCCAGCAGCATAGCTGGCCAGCAAGAGACCCAGTACTTC.

On this clonotype: At one boundary the junction diverges from the germline segment, which might be a read error. The chain recombines TRBV11-3 with TRBJ2-3, with no clear D. The CDR3 sequence is 15 residues long. From germline, CDR1 is SGHNT and CDR2 YENEEA. Here the CDR3 DNA reads TGTGCCAGCAGCGTAGATCTGCAGAGCACAGATACGCAGTATTTT. Protein: CASSVDLQSTDTQYF. Full variable domain (rest looked up from reference TRBV11-3 and TRBJ2-3): EAGVVQSPRYKIIEKKQPVAFWCNPISGHNTLYWYLQNLGQGPELLIRYENEEAVDDSQLPKDRFSAERLKGVDSTLKIQPAELGDSAVYLCASSVDLQSTDTQYFGPGTRLTVL.

This clonotype was detected only a few times. The rearrangement uses TRBV10-2 and TRBJ2-1, with D possibly TRBD2 on 5 matching bases. CDR3 length: 12 residues. Trimming stripped 6 bases from V and 9 bases from J, with 12 bases between. CDR1 is WSHSY, CDR2 SAAADI, per germline. CDR3 bases: TGCGCCAGCAGCGCTTCCGGGGTTGAGCAGTTCTTC. Its protein is CASSASGVEQFF.

Details on this clonotype: Sequence at one end of the junction differs from germline and may be a read error. The chain recombines TRBV7-2 with TRBJ2-2, with a possible D match to TRBD2 (5 bases). The CDR3 has 14 residues. Germline loops: CDR1 SGHTA, CDR2 FQGNSA. CDR3 amino acids: CASNETGSTGELYF. The DNA of the CDR3 is TGTGCCAGCAACGAAACGGGGAGTACCGGTGAGCTGTATTTT.

This clonotype was recorded many times. The CDR3 is CASSYRGGGYTF. In DNA form, the CDR3 reads TGTGCCAGCAGTTACCGCGGGGGTGGCTACACCTTC. This chain links TRBV6-2 or TRBV6-3 with TRBJ1-2; weak D call: TRBD1 (5 bases). The germline V gene has CDR1 MNHEY and CDR2 SVGEGT. Trimming removed 2 bases at V and 7 bases at J, with 8 bases between. This CDR3 is 12 amino acids long.

The chain combines TRBV6-4 with TRBJ2-7; TRBD1 matches at 8 bases. Germline V lookup: CDR1 MRHNA, CDR2 SNTAGT. J was trimmed by 6 bases and V by 4 bases; bases with no gene match: 14. The CDR3 loop spans 16 amino acids. The CDR3 reads CASSAMGQANLAEQYV. CDR3 nucleotide sequence: TGTGCCAGCAGTGCCATGGGACAGGCGAACCTGGCCGAGCAGTACGTC.

The rearrangement links TRBV5-6 to TRBJ2-7, with TRBD1 matching over 8 bases. The CDR3 spans 15 residues. Germline assignment: CDR1 SGHDT and CDR2 YYEEEE. V was pared by 5 bases and J by 7 bases, with 14 bases of the junction left unmatched. CDR3 loop: CASRLVGQGAREQYF. CDR3 sequence (DNA): TGTGCCAGCAGGCTCGTGGGGCAGGGGGCCCGGGAGCAGTACTTC.

About this clonotype itself: Compared with germline, one end of the junction differs, possibly owing to a read error. This chain links TRBV7-6 with TRBJ2-3, with a weak D call TRBD2 (7 bases). CDR1 and CDR2 from the germline V gene are SGHVS and FNYEAQ. The CDR3 is made up of 14 amino acids. CDR3 in amino acids: CASSRGGGTYAQYF. The CDR3, as DNA: TGTGCCAGCAGCCGAGGGGGGGGTACCTACGCGCAGTACTTT.

A remark on this clonotype: Its ends do not fully match the called genes, so a read error is possible. The V gene is TRBV7-9, the J gene TRBJ2-3, with D maybe TRBD2 (5 bases). The CDR3 is made up of 12 amino acids. Per the germline V gene, CDR1 is SEHNR and CDR2 is FQNEAQ (reference sequence). The CDR3 reads CASSVGSSTGNF. In DNA, the CDR3 is TGTGCCAGCAGCGTTGGGTCAAGCACGGGGAATTTT.

The chain combines TRBV6-1 with TRBJ2-1; D may be TRBD1 (6 bases). The CDR3 length is 13 residues. V was pared by 6 bases and J by 7 bases, with 13 bases between. Germline V gene sequence: CDR1 MNHNS, CDR2 SASEGT. Written as DNA, the CDR3 is TGTGCCAGCAGGCAATCAGGACAGAATGAGCAGTTCTTC. Protein sequence: CASRQSGQNEQFF.

V usage is TRBV7-3 and J usage is TRBJ2-2; perhaps D is TRBD1 or TRBD2 (6 bases each). The germline gives CDR1 SGHTA, CDR2 FQGTGA. The length of the CDR3 is 14 residues. The V end lost 8 bases, the J end lost 1 base, and 11 bases lay between the germline ends. The DNA for the CDR3 is TGTGCCAGCTCCCGGGGGCAGAACACCGGGGAGCTGTTTTTT. Translation gives CASSRGQNTGELFF.

The CDR3 nucleotides are TGTGCCACCAGCGGCCGGGGCCGACCCTATAAGCAGTACTTC. Residues: CATSGRGRPYKQYF. The J gene is TRBJ2-3, the V gene TRBV15, with D tentatively TRBD1 or TRBD2 (5 bases each). The J call is doubtful: the DNA matches TRBJ2-7 better. This CDR3 has 14 residues. The germline V gene encodes CDR1 LNHNV and CDR2 YYDKDF (reference sequence).

Of note for this clonotype: The junction departs from the called germline gene at one end, perhaps through a read error. This rearrangement joins TRBV7-4 to TRBJ2-3, with TRBD2 as a possible D gene (7 bases). CDR3 size: 14 residues. From germline, CDR1 is SGHVT and CDR2 SQSDAQ. CDR3 protein: CASSSGLRGGAVLF. CDR3 nucleotide sequence: TGTGCCAGCAGCTCAGGCCTTAGGGGGGGAGCAGTTCTTTTT.

The V call is TRBV7-3, the J call TRBJ2-2, with D possibly TRBD2 on 5 matching bases. With 6 bases removed from V and 13 bases from J, the gap between germline ends came to 21 bases. This CDR3 is built from 14 residues. Germline values: CDR1 SGHTA, CDR2 FQGTGA. CDR3 DNA: TGTGCCAGCAGGTGGGAGAGAGGAAATGAAACGCTGTTTTTT. Encoded protein: CASRWERGNETLFF. Combining the CDR3 with reference TRBV7-3 and TRBJ2-2 gives the whole variable domain GAGVSQTPSNKVTEKGKYVELRCDPISGHTALYWYRQSLGQGPEFLIYFQGTGAADDSGLPNDRFFAVRPEGSVSTLKIQRTERGDSAVYLCASRWERGNETLFFGEGSRLTVL.

The J gene is TRBJ2-1, the V gene TRBV9; 7 bases match TRBD2. The CDR3 runs 16 residues. The germline CDR1 and CDR2 sequences are SGDLS and YYNGEE. The V gene end was trimmed by 7 bases and the J gene end by 14 bases; junction bases not matched to a gene: 24. CDR3 coding DNA: TGTGCCAGCGGAGAAGCGGGGAACATTCAGTCCTTCGGGAAGTTCTTC. As protein: CASGEAGNIQSFGKFF.

V usage is TRBV2 and J usage is TRBJ1-2; D not certain. The V gene lost 6 bases and the J gene lost 4 bases, with 6 bases spanning the gap. Per the germline V gene, CDR1 is SNHLY and CDR2 is FYNNEI. The CDR3 extends over 11 amino acids. DNA for the CDR3: TGTGCCAGCAGAGCCCTCTATGGCTACACCTTC. Translation gives CASRALYGYTF.

CDR3 DNA sequence: TGTGCCAGAAGTAATGGGGGGAGCGATGAGCAGTTCTTC. Protein sequence: CARSNGGSDEQFF. The rearrangement links TRBV2 to TRBJ2-1; possible D gene TRBD2, 6 bases. The CDR3 totals 13 residues. Germline CDR1 and CDR2: SNHLY and FYNNEI. With 9 bases removed from V and 8 bases from J, the gap between germline ends came to 17 bases.

Comments on this clonotype: Mismatch with germline at one junction end may stem from a read error. The chain uses TRBV2 and TRBJ2-7; maybe TRBD1 (5 bases). Germline-derived CDR1 and CDR2 are SNHLY and FYNNEI. The CDR3 is 13 amino acids. The CDR3 spells CASRELVTDEQYF. In DNA form, the CDR3 reads TGTGCCAGCAGGGAATTGGTGACAGACGAGCAGTATTTC.

In the case of this clonotype: Germline and junction disagree at one end, which may indicate a read error. The chain's CDR3 is CASGEGGTGTLHF. CDR3 DNA: TGTGCCAGCGGGGAAGGGGGGACAGGTACGTTGCATTTT. V and J are TRBV7-8 and TRBJ2-3; 8 bases match TRBD1. This CDR3 is 13 amino acids long. In germline, CDR1 is SGHVS, CDR2 FQNEAQ.

The chain uses TRBV9 and TRBJ2-5, with D perhaps TRBD1 (6 bases). The ends were cut back, 3 bases at V and 14 bases at J, with 23 bases in the middle. The CDR3 length is 14 residues. Germline CDR1 and CDR2: SGDLS and YYNGEE. CDR3: CASSARGNTEAFYF. CDR3 coding DNA: TGTGCCAGCAGCGCTAGGGGGAACACTGAAGCTTTCTACTTC.

Note on this clonotype: The CDR3 end shows no conserved phenylalanine or tryptophan, and so a read error is likely. The DNA is omitted, as the CDR3 cannot be located on it reliably, and the CDR3 follows TCRdb's listing. This chain connects TRBV7-7 to TRBJ2-3; the table assigns TRBD2, which was not confirmed against the DNA. The CDR3 has 13 residues if both end residues are counted. Germline-derived CDR1 and CDR2 are SSHAT and FNYEAQ (reference sequence). The CDR3 sequence is CASSPELAEGRDT.

Regarding this clonotype: No DNA is shown, since the ends of the CDR3 on it are uncertain; the CDR3 is the one TCRdb lists. The rearrangement uses TRBV7-8 and TRBJ1-1; TRBD1 is the table's D call and was not checked against the DNA. CDR1 SGHVS and CDR2 FQNEAQ come from the germline V gene. The length of the CDR3 is 13 amino acids, counting both ends. CDR3 residues: CASSFARGSDALF.

The rearrangement joins TRBV6-1 to TRBJ2-7; 7 bases are shared with TRBD1. J lost 2 bases, V lost 6 bases, and 7 bases had no gene match. Germline lookup yields CDR1 MNHNS and CDR2 SASEGT. The CDR3 sequence is 14 residues long. Written as DNA, the CDR3 is TGTGCCAGCAGGCCGGCGGACAGGACCTACGAGCAGTACTTC. Translation gives CASRPADRTYEQYF.

For this clonotype: An end of the junction does not agree with germline; a read error may underlie this. The chain carries TRBV5-6 and TRBJ2-5, with D unresolved. Germline V gives CDR1 SGHDT, CDR2 YYEEEE. The CDR3 contains 12 residues. The CDR3 DNA is TGTGCCGGCAGCTTGGGTAGGGAGACCCAGTACTTC. Its translation is CAGSLGRETQYF.

There are a few counts of this clonotype. This chain joins TRBV7-8 and TRBJ2-1; 10 bases align to TRBD1. The V gene end was trimmed by 4 bases and the J gene end by 2 bases; junction bases not matched to a gene: 5. Germline CDR1 is SGHVS and CDR2 is FQNEAQ. The CDR3 is made up of 16 amino acids. The chain's CDR3 is CASSSPGQGTYNEQFF. For the CDR3, the DNA is TGTGCCAGCAGCTCACCGGGACAGGGGACCTACAATGAGCAGTTCTTC.

This rearrangement joins TRBV15 to TRBJ2-3; the D is unclear. The J call may be in error: the DNA end matches TRBJ1-5 better. The CDR3 is 14 amino acids. Germline loops: CDR1 LNHNV, CDR2 YYDKDF (reference sequence). The CDR3 here is CASSVACSTDTQHF. The CDR3 DNA sequence: TGTGCCAGCAGTGTTGCGTGTAGCACTGATACCCAGCATTTT.

In regard to this clonotype: Because it lacks the conserved phenylalanine or tryptophan at the end, this CDR3 is likely a read error. The chain combines TRBV7-8 with TRBJ1-2; D ambiguous. The CDR3 has 13 amino acids. Trimming stripped 7 bases from V and 0 bases from J, with 9 bases between. CDR1 SGHVS and CDR2 FQNEAQ come from the germline V gene. CDR3 protein: CASTVRPNYGYTS. In nucleotides, the CDR3 is TGTGCCAGCACCGTCCGTCCTAACTATGGCTACACCTCC.